The 2 T cell receptor beta chains presented below share a single source sample, sequenced in a study of cytotoxic CD8 clonotypes in ibrutinib-treated CLL. Libraries were prepared by immunoSEQ multiplex PCR; TCRdb keeps only in-frame clonotypes and omits some of them. The data contain 150,000 to 200,000 clones, about 88% of them singletons. Sequences were derived from PBMCs, sampled at disease progression, from a patient treated with ibrutinib. Receptors were obtained from a human donor with chronic lymphocytic leukemia.

V is TRBV4-3 and J is TRBJ2-1; a weak D match, TRBD1 (5 bases). Trimming stripped 0 bases from V and 3 bases from J, with 9 bases between. The CDR3 covers 15 residues. CDR1 and CDR2 (germline): LGHNA, YSLEER. CDR3 amino acids: CASSQDQGGYNEQFF. CDR3 nucleotide sequence: TGCGCCAGCAGCCAAGATCAGGGCGGCTACAATGAGCAGTTCTTC.

The chain joins TRBV29-1 to TRBJ1-2; D gene unclear. V was cut by 0 bases and J by 7 bases, with 21 bases left in between. Germline V lookup: CDR1 SQVTM, CDR2 ANQGSEA. The CDR3 loop spans 16 amino acids. Here the CDR3 DNA reads TGCAGCGTTGAAGATTGGGGAAATGGGCAGAGGAGTGGCTACACCTTC. This translates into CSVEDWGNGQRSGYTF.